These 20 T cell receptor beta chains share one sample of origin, sequenced in a study of tumor-infiltrating lymphocytes in oesophageal squamous cell carcinoma. TCRdb processed the PCR reads anew with MiXCR; each CDR3 protein has one entry. The sample holds 10,000 to 15,000 distinct CDR3 sequences, approximately 58% seen once. Material for sequencing was esophageal tumor tissue. The receptors shown here come from a male donor with esophageal squamous cell carcinoma.

This clonotype was counted a few times. The chain carries TRBV19 and TRBJ1-1; TRBD1 matches at 9 bases. Trimming took 4 bases from V and 5 from J; bases not matched to a gene: 8. Germline values: CDR1 LNHDA, CDR2 SQIVND (reference sequence). The CDR3 runs to 15 residues. The CDR3 sequence is CASSKTGGSWTEAFF. In DNA, the CDR3 is TGTGCCAGTAGTAAGACAGGGGGATCATGGACTGAAGCTTTCTTT.

This clonotype appeared a few times. The chain links TRBV7-2 to TRBJ2-5; 11 bases agree with TRBD1. The CDR3 runs 15 residues. V shed 5 bases and J 5 bases; nucleotides not matched to a gene: 7. Germline V gene data show CDR1 as SGHTA and CDR2 as FQGNSA. The CDR3 is CASSQDRGLSETQYF. The CDR3 region has the DNA TGTGCCAGCAGCCAGGACAGGGGGCTTTCGGAGACCCAGTACTTC.

This clonotype was counted between two and nine times. J is TRBJ2-7 and V is TRBV18; no firm D call. CDR1 and CDR2 (germline): KGHSH, LQKENI. V shed 4 bases and J shed 3 bases, with 13 bases lying between them. This CDR3 region has 14 residues. The CDR3 reads CASSRELGNYEQYF. In nucleotides, the CDR3 is TGTGCCAGCTCACGTGAGTTGGGAAACTACGAGCAGTACTTC.

This clonotype occurred many times. A much larger clone lies one base from this, so it may be a read error. The chain uses TRBV6-1 and TRBJ2-7, with TRBD2 matching 7 bases. This CDR3 contains 15 residues. J was trimmed by 7 bases and V by 5 bases; bases with no gene match: 14. In germline, CDR1 is MNHNS, CDR2 SASEGT. DNA for the CDR3: TGTGCCAGCAGTTCGACTAGGAGGGAGGGCAATGAGCAGTACTTC. As protein: CASSSTRREGNEQYF.

The J gene is TRBJ1-2, the V gene TRBV7-2; 8 positions match TRBD1. V trimming: 5 bases; J trimming: 4 bases; junction bases outside the gene matches: 3. The germline V gene has CDR1 SGHTA and CDR2 FQGNSA. CDR3 size: 13 residues. The CDR3 nucleotides read TGTGCCAGCAGCCGAACAGGGGGCTATGGCTACACCTTC. This codes for CASSRTGGYGYTF.

At least ten counts were recorded for this clonotype. This chain joins TRBV10-2 and TRBJ2-3; D might be TRBD1 (6 bases). The CDR3 length is 16 residues. Deletions cut 3 bases from V and 6 bases from J, with 19 bases between. Germline CDR1 and CDR2: WSHSY and SAAADI. DNA of the CDR3: TGCGCCAGCAGTGAAAGAGCAGGGGAGTCCTCGGATACGCAGTATTTT. The encoded protein is CASSERAGESSDTQYF.

The chain carries TRBV7-3 and TRBJ2-3; D is unresolved. The CDR3 is made up of 15 amino acids. V lost 5 bases and J lost 0, with 12 bases in between. Germline CDR1 and CDR2: SGHTA and FQGTGA. CDR3 DNA: TGTGCCAGCAGCGAGGACCTTCCTAGCACAGATACGCAGTATTTT. Translation: CASSEDLPSTDTQYF.

This clonotype was recorded at least ten times. The chain links TRBV7-9 to TRBJ2-5, with D unclear. Trimming removed 5 bases from V and 5 bases from J, with 15 bases in between. The CDR3 covers 14 residues. The germline V gene encodes CDR1 SEHNR and CDR2 FQNEAQ (reference sequence). CDR3 residues: CASSAQTNAETQYF. Written as DNA, the CDR3 is TGTGCCAGCAGCGCCCAAACGAATGCGGAGACCCAGTACTTC.

This rearrangement joins TRBV13 to TRBJ2-2; D not certain. V was shortened by 4 bases and J by 4 bases, with 16 bases between the two germline ends. CDR1 is PRHDT, CDR2 FYEKMQ, per germline (reference sequence). The CDR3 covers 16 residues. The CDR3 protein is CASSWGLGTGTGELFF. The CDR3 nucleotides are TGTGCCAGCAGCTGGGGTTTAGGTACCGGCACCGGGGAGCTGTTTTTT.

The V call is TRBV6-2 or TRBV6-3, the J call TRBJ2-4; D is possibly TRBD2 (5 bases). The J call is in doubt because the DNA end fits TRBJ2-7 better. Per germline, CDR1 MNHEY and CDR2 SVGEGT. This CDR3 spans 14 amino acids. CDR3 sequence (DNA): TGTGCCAGCACGGAGGAACTAGTGACCTACGAGCAGTACTTC. Amino acid sequence: CASTEELVTYEQYF.

The V gene is TRBV6-9, the J gene TRBJ2-5; TRBD1 matches at 9 bases. The J call may be incorrect, as the DNA end agrees better with TRBJ2-1. Germline V gene sequence: CDR1 MNHGY, CDR2 SVAAGI. The CDR3 has 17 amino acids. CDR3: CASSYNRDRVPLNEQFF. The DNA for the CDR3 is TGTGCCAGCAGTTATAACCGGGACAGGGTTCCTCTGAATGAGCAGTTCTTC.

This clonotype was detected a few times. The CDR3 sequence is CASRRDRDYEQYF. The CDR3 nucleotides read TGTGCCAGCAGAAGGGACAGGGACTACGAGCAGTACTTC. The rearrangement uses TRBV7-8 and TRBJ2-5; 9 positions agree with TRBD1. The J call may be in error: the DNA end matches TRBJ2-7 better. Looked up from germline, CDR1 is SGHVS and CDR2 is FQNEAQ. CDR3 length: 13 residues.

The chain couples TRBV4-1 to TRBJ2-7; possible D gene TRBD2, 6 bases. This CDR3 comprises 15 residues. The ends were cut back, 1 base at V and 2 bases at J, with 12 bases in the middle. Germline assignment: CDR1 MGHRA and CDR2 YSYEKL. The CDR3 DNA follows: TGCGCCAGCAGCCAAGTAGGAGGGGACCCCTACGAGCAGTACTTC. As protein: CASSQVGGDPYEQYF.

A few counts support this clonotype. This sequence joins TRBV7-3 and TRBJ2-5; TRBD1 agrees at 9 bases. V gave up 8 bases and J gave up 1 base; unmatched junction bases: 11. The CDR3 spans 16 residues. Germline V gives CDR1 SGHTA, CDR2 FQGTGA. The CDR3 sequence: CASYLRDRVTQETQYF. CDR3 coding DNA: TGTGCCAGCTACCTCCGGGACAGGGTTACCCAAGAGACCCAGTACTTC.

The table lists this clonotype with a count of one. At one boundary the junction diverges from the germline segment, which might be a read error. The gene calls are TRBV7-6 and TRBJ2-1; unclear D gene. CDR1 and CDR2 from the germline V gene are SGHVS and FNYEAQ. There are 14 residues in the CDR3. CDR3 sequence reads: CASSLDSASWTQFF. CDR3 DNA: TGTGCTAGCAGCCTCGACTCGGCCAGTTGGACCCAGTTCTTC.

The chain's CDR3 is CASLFSGANVLTF. The DNA of the CDR3 is TGTGCCAGTTTATTCTCTGGGGCCAACGTCCTGACTTTC. The chain couples TRBV7-2 to TRBJ2-6, with D hard to call. In germline, CDR1 is SGHTA, CDR2 FQGNSA. CDR3 length equals 13 residues. Trimming removed 9 bases from V and 0 bases from J, with 6 bases in between.

The chain carries TRBV6-1 and TRBJ2-7; 7 nucleotides align to TRBD2. The J call may be wrong; the DNA end is better matched by TRBJ2-1. Germline V CDR1 and CDR2: MNHNS, SASEGT. This CDR3 is 16 amino acids long. The CDR3 bases are TGTGCCAGCAGTCCTCCCCAGCGGGGAGCTTTCGATGAGCAGTTCTTC. It yields the protein CASSPPQRGAFDEQFF.

This clonotype has at least ten counts. J is TRBJ2-4 and V is TRBV7-9; D may correspond to TRBD1 or TRBD2 (6 bases each). The V end lost 5 bases, the J end lost 9 bases, and 17 bases lay between the germline ends. The CDR3 loop spans 14 amino acids. Germline V gene lookup returns CDR1 SEHNR and CDR2 FQNEAQ (reference sequence). CDR3 sequence reads: CASSTTVGGSIQYF. The CDR3 DNA follows: TGTGCCAGCAGCACTACGGTAGGGGGGTCCATTCAGTACTTC.

Judged by abundance, this clonotype is medium-sized. V and J are TRBV7-2 and TRBJ2-7, with 13 bases lining up with TRBD2. Germline loops: CDR1 SGHTA, CDR2 FQGNSA. This CDR3 has 17 amino acids. The junction had 9 bases not matched to a gene; V was cut back by 1 base and J by 6 bases. CDR3 DNA sequence: TGTGCCAGCAGCTTAGGAACTAGCGGGGGGGCCTCTAGCGAGCAGTACTTC. Translated, it gives CASSLGTSGGASSEQYF.

This clonotype came up many times. This sequence joins TRBV7-8 and TRBJ2-1, with D possibly matching TRBD1 (6 bases). V shed 3 bases and J shed 4 bases, with 16 bases lying between them. This CDR3 spans 16 amino acids. CDR1 is SGHVS, CDR2 FQNEAQ, per germline. The CDR3 nucleotides read TGTGCCAGCAGCTTCTACGCAACAGGGAAGTACAATGAGCAGTTCTTC. This encodes CASSFYATGKYNEQFF.